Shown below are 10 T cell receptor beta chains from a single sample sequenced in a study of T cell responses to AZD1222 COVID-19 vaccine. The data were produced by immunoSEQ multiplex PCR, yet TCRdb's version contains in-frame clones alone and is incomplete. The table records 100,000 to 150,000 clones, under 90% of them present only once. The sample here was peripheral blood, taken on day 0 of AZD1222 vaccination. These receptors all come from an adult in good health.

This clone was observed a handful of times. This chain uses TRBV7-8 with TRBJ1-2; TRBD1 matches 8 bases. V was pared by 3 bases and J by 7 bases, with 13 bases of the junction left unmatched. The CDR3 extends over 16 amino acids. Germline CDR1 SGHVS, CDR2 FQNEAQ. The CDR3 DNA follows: TGTGCCAGCAGCTTGTGGACAGGGATGGGGGATCGTGGCTACACCTTC. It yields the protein CASSLWTGMGDRGYTF.

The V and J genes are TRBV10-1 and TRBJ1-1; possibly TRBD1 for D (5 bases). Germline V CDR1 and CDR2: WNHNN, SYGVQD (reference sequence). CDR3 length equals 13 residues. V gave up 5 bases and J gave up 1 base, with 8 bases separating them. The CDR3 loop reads CASSKGSNTEAFF. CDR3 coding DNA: TGCGCCAGCAGTAAGGGGTCGAACACTGAAGCTTTCTTT.

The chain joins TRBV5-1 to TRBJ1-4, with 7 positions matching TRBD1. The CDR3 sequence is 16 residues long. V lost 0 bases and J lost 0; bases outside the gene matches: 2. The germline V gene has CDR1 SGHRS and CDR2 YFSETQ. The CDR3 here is CASSLDRGATNEKLFF. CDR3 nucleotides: TGCGCCAGCAGCTTGGACAGGGGAGCAACTAATGAAAAACTGTTTTTT.

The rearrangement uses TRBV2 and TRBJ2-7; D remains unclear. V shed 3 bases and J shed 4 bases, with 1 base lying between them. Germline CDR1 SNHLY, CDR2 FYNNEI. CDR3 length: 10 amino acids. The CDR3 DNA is TGTGCCAGCAGTGAGTACGAGCAGTACTTC. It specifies CASSEYEQYF.

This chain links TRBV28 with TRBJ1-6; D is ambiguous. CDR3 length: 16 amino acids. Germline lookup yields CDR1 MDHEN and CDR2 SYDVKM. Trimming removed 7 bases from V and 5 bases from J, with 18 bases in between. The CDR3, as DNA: TGTGCCAGCACCCCCCCAGTACCTGCCAATAATTCACCCCTCCACTTT. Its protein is CASTPPVPANNSPLHF.

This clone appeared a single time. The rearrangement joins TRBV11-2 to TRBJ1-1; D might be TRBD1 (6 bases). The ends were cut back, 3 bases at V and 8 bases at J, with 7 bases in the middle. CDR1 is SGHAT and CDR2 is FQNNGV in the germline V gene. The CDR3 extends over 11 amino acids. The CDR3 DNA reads TGTGCCAGCAGCTTCGGACAGGAAGCTTTCTTT. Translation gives CASSFGQEAFF.

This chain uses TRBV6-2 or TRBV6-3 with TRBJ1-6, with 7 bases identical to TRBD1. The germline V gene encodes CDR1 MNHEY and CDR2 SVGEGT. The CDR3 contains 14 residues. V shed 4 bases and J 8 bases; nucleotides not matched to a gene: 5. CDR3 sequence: CASSSIQGDSPLHF. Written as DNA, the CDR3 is TGTGCCAGCAGTTCCATCCAGGGGGATTCACCCCTCCACTTT.

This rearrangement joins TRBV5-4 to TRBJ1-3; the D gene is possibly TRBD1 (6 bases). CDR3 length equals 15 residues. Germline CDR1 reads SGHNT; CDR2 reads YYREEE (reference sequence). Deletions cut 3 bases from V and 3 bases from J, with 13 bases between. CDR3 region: CASSSATGFGNTIYF. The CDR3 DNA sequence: TGTGCCAGCAGCTCCGCTACAGGGTTTGGAAACACCATATATTTT.

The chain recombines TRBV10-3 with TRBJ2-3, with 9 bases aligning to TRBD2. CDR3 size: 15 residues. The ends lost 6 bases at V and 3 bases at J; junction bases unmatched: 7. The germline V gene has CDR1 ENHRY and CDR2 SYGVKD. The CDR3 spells CAISLTSGVTDTQYF. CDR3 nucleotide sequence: TGTGCCATCAGCCTGACTAGCGGAGTTACAGATACGCAGTATTTT.

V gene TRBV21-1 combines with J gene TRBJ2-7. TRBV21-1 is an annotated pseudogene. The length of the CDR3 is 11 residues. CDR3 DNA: TGTGCCAGCAGTTCAGCCTGCGAGCAGTACTTC. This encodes CASSSACEQYF.